Given below is one T cell receptor beta chain in context. The antigen it binds to is not known. No per-base quality is available; no much larger clone lies one base away. The CDR3, from cysteine to phenylalanine, totals 15 residues. The kept DNA is CDR3 alone, 45 bases in frame from the first base. V trim: 4 bases; J trim: 2 bases; unmatched bases: 5. CDR1 and CDR2 (SGHDT, YYEEEE) derive from the germline V gene. TCRbeta CDR3 regions were amplified from genomic DNA using the immunoSEQ Assay, a bias-controlled multiplex PCR. From the authors' description of their analysis: Nucleated cell counts per sample were estimated from amplification of reference gene primers within the assay. To quantify the absolute abundance of each unique TCRbeta CDR3 rearrangement, sequence reads were collapsed and filtered. For each sample, productive Simpson clonality was calculated as the square root of Simpson's diversity index over productive rearrangements. TCRdb stores this immuneACCESS table with in-frame sequences only. Part of the clones is absent; in the studies checked, under half of the shortfall reflects unresolved V genes, and no reason is known for the rest. From that table come the V and J calls and clone size; the DNA was used to work out D and trimming. This sample gives about 170,000 clones in total; approximately 91% of them show up just once. The top ten hold roughly 5% of the sample.

One collaborating source in Seattle enrolled patients while the patients were actively infected and followed the patients over time throughout the course of disease. Collaborating institutions collected whole blood in K2EDTA tubes following their own protocols. For TCRbeta analysis, collaborators shipped samples in one of three forms: frozen whole blood, isolated PBMCs, or DNA extracted from either of those sample types. The data were taken from a study of blood T cell repertoires in COVID-19 (dated by TCRdb to about 2020). Turning to the overall study: Samples from collaborators originated in the United States, Italy and Spain and spanned both the acute and convalescent phases of COVID-19. The material from the prospective study consisted of cDNA or gDNA derived from T cells, B-cell-depleted T cells, or PBMCs. Subjects who had been exposed to COVID-19, were actively infected with it, or had recovered from it provided the deeply sampled blood TCRbeta repertoires that made up the dataset. The repertoires were released in a freely available public database intended as a resource for research on the immune response to SARS-CoV-2. The samples were drawn from two sources: the first 160 participants of the ongoing ImmuneRACE study, and 1,000 to 1,500 subjects contributed by 6 global collaborators. The sample metadata nearly always contained a de-identified subject ID, COVID-19 status, age in years and sex. Where available, HLA class I and class II types were obtained from metadata supplied by the sample provider rather than from assay-based typing.

The paper's findings and limits, for the study overall: How much clinical and demographic metadata was included differed by source and by participant, and the metadata was provided uncurated.

This clonotype was obtained from a man in his late teens or twenties with COVID-19, enrolled during active disease. Sample: peripheral blood. The V and J segments used are TRBV5-6 and TRBJ1-2; 10 of the junction bases match TRBD1. The sequenced DNA is TGTGCCAGCAGCCCAAGGGACAGGGGAAACTATGGCTACACCTTC. This translates into CASSPRDRGNYGYTF.